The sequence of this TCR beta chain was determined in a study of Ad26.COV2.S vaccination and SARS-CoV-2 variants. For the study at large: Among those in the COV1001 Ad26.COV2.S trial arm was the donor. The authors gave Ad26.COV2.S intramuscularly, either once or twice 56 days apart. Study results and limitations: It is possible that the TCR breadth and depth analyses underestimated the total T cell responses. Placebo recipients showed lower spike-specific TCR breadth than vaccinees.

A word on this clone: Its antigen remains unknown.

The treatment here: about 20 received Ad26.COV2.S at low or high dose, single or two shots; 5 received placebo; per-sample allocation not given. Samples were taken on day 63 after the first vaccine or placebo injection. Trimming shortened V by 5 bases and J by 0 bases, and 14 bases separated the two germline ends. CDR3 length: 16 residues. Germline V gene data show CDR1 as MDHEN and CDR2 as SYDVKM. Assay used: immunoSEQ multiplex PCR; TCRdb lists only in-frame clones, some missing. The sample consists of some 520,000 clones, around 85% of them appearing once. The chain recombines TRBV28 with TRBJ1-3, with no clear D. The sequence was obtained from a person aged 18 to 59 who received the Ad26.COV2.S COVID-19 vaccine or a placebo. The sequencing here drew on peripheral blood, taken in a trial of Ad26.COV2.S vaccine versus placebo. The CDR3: CASSPAGLSSGNTIYF. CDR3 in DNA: TGTGCCAGCAGTCCTGCAGGTTTATCCTCTGGAAACACCATATATTTT.